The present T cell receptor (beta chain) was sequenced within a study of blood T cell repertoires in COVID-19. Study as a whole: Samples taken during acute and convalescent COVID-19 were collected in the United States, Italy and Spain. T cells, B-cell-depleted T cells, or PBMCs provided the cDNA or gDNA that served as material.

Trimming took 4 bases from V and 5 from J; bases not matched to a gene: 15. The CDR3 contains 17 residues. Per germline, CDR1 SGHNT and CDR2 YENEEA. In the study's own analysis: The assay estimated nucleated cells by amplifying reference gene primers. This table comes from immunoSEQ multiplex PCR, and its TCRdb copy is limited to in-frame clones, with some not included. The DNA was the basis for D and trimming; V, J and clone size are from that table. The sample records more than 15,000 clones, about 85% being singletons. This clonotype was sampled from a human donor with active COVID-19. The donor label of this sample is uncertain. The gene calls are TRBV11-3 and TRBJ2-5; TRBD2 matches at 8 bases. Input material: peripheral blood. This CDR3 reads CASSSDPAGAFRETQYF. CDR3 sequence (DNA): TGTGCCAGCAGCTCCGACCCAGCGGGGGCCTTCAGGGAGACCCAGTACTTC.